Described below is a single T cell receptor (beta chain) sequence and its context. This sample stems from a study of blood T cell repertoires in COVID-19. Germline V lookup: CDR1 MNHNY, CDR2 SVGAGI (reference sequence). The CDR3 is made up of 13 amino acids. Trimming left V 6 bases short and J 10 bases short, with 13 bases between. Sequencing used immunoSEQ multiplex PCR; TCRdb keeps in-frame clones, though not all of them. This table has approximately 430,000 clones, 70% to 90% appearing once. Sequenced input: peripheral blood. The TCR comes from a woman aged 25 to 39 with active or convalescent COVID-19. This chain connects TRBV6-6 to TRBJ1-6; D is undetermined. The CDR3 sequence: CASRDFQGSPLHF. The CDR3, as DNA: TGTGCCAGCAGAGACTTTCAAGGCTCACCCCTCCACTTT.